The text below deals with one T cell receptor beta chain. The antigen is unknown. Axillary draining lymph nodes of breast cancer patients supplied the node samples. This sample stems from a study of breast tumors, draining lymph nodes, adjacent tissues. Overall study findings and caveats: Most tumor T cells seemingly derive from lymph node, then expand in tumor.

In TCRdb, the multiplex PCR reads were re-called with MiXCR into one record per CDR3 protein. The data contain some 150,000 distinct CDR3 sequences, around 24% of them singletons. This receptor was obtained from a female donor with breast cancer. Some clones in this sample may be carry-over from other donors' samples. Sequences were obtained from axillary lymph node tissue.

The CDR3 reads CASSIGTGANTGELFF. The CDR3 DNA sequence: TGTGCCAGTAGTATTGGGACAGGGGCGAACACCGGGGAGCTGTTTTTT. The rearrangement joins TRBV19 to TRBJ2-2, with 10 bases matching TRBD1. Trimming removed 3 bases from V and 0 bases from J; junction bases left unmatched: 1. CDR3 length: 16 amino acids. Germline CDR1 and CDR2: LNHDA and SQIVND (reference sequence).